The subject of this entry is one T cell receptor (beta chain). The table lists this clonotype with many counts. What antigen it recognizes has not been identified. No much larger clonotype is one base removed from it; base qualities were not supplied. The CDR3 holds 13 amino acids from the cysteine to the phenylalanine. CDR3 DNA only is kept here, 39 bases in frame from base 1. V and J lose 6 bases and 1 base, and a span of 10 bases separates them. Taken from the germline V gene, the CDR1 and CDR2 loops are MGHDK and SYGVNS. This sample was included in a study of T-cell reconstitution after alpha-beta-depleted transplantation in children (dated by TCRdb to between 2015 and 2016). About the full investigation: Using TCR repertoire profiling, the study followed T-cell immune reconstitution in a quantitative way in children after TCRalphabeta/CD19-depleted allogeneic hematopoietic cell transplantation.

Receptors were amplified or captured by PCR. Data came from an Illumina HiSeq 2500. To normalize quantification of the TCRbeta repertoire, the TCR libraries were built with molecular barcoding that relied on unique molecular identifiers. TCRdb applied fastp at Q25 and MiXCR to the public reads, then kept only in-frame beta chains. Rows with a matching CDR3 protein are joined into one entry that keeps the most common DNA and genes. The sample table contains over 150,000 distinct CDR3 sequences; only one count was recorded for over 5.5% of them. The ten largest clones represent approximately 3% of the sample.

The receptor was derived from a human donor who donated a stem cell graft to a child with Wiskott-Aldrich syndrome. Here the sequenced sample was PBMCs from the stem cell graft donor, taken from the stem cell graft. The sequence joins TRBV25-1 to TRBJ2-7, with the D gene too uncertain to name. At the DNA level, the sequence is TGTGCCAGCAGATCCCCCCGGTCCTACGAGCAGTACTTC. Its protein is CASRSPRSYEQYF.